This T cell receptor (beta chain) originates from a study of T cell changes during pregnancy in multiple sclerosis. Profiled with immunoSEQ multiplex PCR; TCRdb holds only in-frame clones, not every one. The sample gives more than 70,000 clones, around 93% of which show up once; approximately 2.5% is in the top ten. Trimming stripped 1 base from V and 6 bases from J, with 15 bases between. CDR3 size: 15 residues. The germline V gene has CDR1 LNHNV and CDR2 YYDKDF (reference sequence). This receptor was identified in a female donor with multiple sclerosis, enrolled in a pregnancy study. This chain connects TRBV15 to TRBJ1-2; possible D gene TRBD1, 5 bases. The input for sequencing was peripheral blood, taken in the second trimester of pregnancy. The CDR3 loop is CATSRAMTRGDGYTF. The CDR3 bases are TGTGCCACCAGCAGAGCCATGACGCGGGGGGATGGCTACACCTTC.